These T cell receptor beta chains were read from a single sample in a study of T cells in Graves' hyperthyroidism and ophthalmopathy. TCRdb re-called the multiplex PCR reads with MiXCR, one entry per CDR3 protein. The data show about 640,000 distinct CDR3 sequences, roughly 15% seen once. Sequencing used blood. The receptor source for this set is a woman between 45 and 60 years old with Graves' ophthalmopathy. CDR3s include the opening cysteine and the closing phenylalanine or tryptophan. Each record gives: CDR3 protein, V gene, J gene.

CDR3 protein: CATRPTAGTEQFF; V gene: TRBV24-1; J gene: TRBJ2-1
CDR3 protein: CASSPGSGLIEQYF; V gene: TRBV18; J gene: TRBJ2-7
CDR3 protein: CASSLGPEGPNYGYTF; V gene: TRBV5-1; J gene: TRBJ1-2
CDR3 protein: CASSQVGFYTF; V gene: TRBV3-1; J gene: TRBJ1-2
CDR3 protein: CASSTPSFSYNEQFF; V gene: TRBV19; J gene: TRBJ2-1
CDR3 protein: CASSQERLQETQYF; V gene: TRBV4-2; J gene: TRBJ2-5
CDR3 protein: CASSYATVNYGYTF; V gene: TRBV6-2/TRBV6-3; J gene: TRBJ1-2
CDR3 protein: CASSHLTGSSYNEQFF; V gene: TRBV5-5; J gene: TRBJ2-1
CDR3 protein: CASSLESGINYGYTF; V gene: TRBV7-2; J gene: TRBJ1-2
CDR3 protein: CATSTGVPDTQYF; V gene: TRBV24-1; J gene: TRBJ2-3
CDR3 protein: CASSVEGTGGDGYTF; V gene: TRBV9; J gene: TRBJ1-2
CDR3 protein: CSAWGQRGYNEQFF; V gene: TRBV29-1; J gene: TRBJ2-1
CDR3 protein: CASSWVSNSGNTIYF; V gene: TRBV12-3/TRBV12-4; J gene: TRBJ1-3
CDR3 protein: CATTTDRGLRNIQYF; V gene: TRBV15; J gene: TRBJ2-4
CDR3 protein: CASSYRFMNTEAFF; V gene: TRBV6-2/TRBV6-3; J gene: TRBJ1-1
CDR3 protein: CSARDLQGQAKNIQYF; V gene: TRBV20-1; J gene: TRBJ2-4